This T cell receptor (beta chain) was recovered during a study of control samples from healthy donors and cancer patients. The trim removed 5 bases at V and 2 bases at J, leaving 14 bases unmatched. The V gene's germline CDR1 is SGHTA and CDR2 FQGNSA. This CDR3 contains 18 residues. Sequenced by immunoSEQ multiplex PCR; TCRdb stores in-frame clones only, minus some. The data hold roughly 150,000 clones, with 93% observed a single time. This receptor was taken from a man between 18 and 29 years old in good health. The gene calls are TRBV7-2 and TRBJ2-4; 8 bases match TRBD1. The material sequenced was blood. The CDR3 bases are TGTGCCAGCAGCCGCTTTCAACGGGGACAGGCTTCCAAAAACATTCAGTACTTC. As protein: CASSRFQRGQASKNIQYF.